These 10 T cell receptor beta chains were sequenced from one sample in a study of identical twins (dated by TCRdb to 2016 to 2018). To prepare the library, 5' RACE was applied. TCRdb records Illumina HiSeq 2000 as the sequencer. TCRdb reworked the public reads: Q25 trimming with fastp, MiXCR clone assembly, productive beta chains retained. When rows share a CDR3 protein, they turn into one entry using the most common DNA and genes. The sample table lists roughly 1,500,000 distinct CDR3 sequences, about 32% of them with a count of one. The ten largest clones represent roughly 0.3% of the sample. Sequences were obtained from cord blood. Receptor source: a newborn girl in good health.

This clonotype has more than one count but fewer than ten. The rearrangement links TRBV28 to TRBJ1-6; D not resolved. The CDR3 has 15 amino acids. The germline V gene encodes CDR1 MDHEN and CDR2 SYDVKM. V was clipped by 5 bases and J by 9 bases, with 17 bases between them. DNA for the CDR3: TGTGCCAGCAGTCCCGGGCCTCAAAAACGTTCACCCCTCCACTTT. It yields the protein CASSPGPQKRSPLHF.

This clonotype was counted only a few times. V usage is TRBV6-5 and J usage is TRBJ2-3; 9 bases fit TRBD2. The CDR3 extends over 17 amino acids. After removal of 4 bases from V and 3 bases from J, the junction contained 11 bases not matched to a gene. Germline V lookup: CDR1 MNHEY, CDR2 SVGAGI. This chain's CDR3 is CASSFIPAGGLTDTQYF. CDR3 sequence (DNA): TGTGCCAGCAGTTTCATCCCAGCGGGAGGCCTTACAGATACGCAGTATTTT.

This clonotype was observed a handful of times. This rearrangement joins TRBV11-2 to TRBJ2-1; the D gene is possibly TRBD2 (6 bases). This CDR3 is 22 amino acids long. The ends were cut back, 1 base at V and 1 base at J, with 29 bases in the middle. Germline lookup yields CDR1 SGHAT and CDR2 FQNNGV. DNA of the CDR3: TGTGCCAGCAGCTTAGTATGGGCTAGTCGAACTAGCTCAAGAAAATCCTACAATGAGCAGTTCTTC. Its protein product is CASSLVWASRTSSRKSYNEQFF. The full variable domain, with the rest looked up from reference TRBV11-2 and TRBJ2-1, is EAGVAQSPRYKIIEKRQSVAFWCNPISGHATLYWYQQILGQGPKLLIQFQNNGVVDDSQLPKDRFSAERLKGVDSTLKIQPAKLEDSAVYLCASSLVWASRTSSRKSYNEQFFGPGTRLTVL.

The J gene is TRBJ2-5, the V gene TRBV12-3 or TRBV12-4, with a weak D call TRBD2 (5 bases). There are 14 residues in the CDR3. V lost 4 bases to trimming and J lost 2 bases, with 11 bases between them. CDR3 loop: CASSSVDSQETQYF. In DNA form, the CDR3 reads TGTGCCAGCAGTTCGGTGGACTCACAAGAGACCCAGTACTTC.

V usage is TRBV7-9 and J usage is TRBJ2-3; no clear D. Germline V gene lookup returns CDR1 SEHNR and CDR2 FQNEAQ (reference sequence). Trimming cost V 5 bases and J 1 base, with 7 bases left between them. The CDR3 has 13 residues. This CDR3 reads CASSNRCTDTQYF. The CDR3 region has the DNA TGTGCCAGCAGCAACCGCTGCACAGATACGCAGTATTTT.

The chain recombines TRBV9 with TRBJ1-6, with D possibly being TRBD1 (5 bases). The germline V gene has CDR1 SGDLS and CDR2 YYNGEE. There are 16 residues in the CDR3. Trimming removed 4 bases from V and 10 bases from J, with 21 bases in between. CDR3 in amino acids: CASSPRVSGASSPLHF. The DNA of the CDR3 is TGTGCCAGCAGCCCCCGAGTGAGTGGGGCTTCATCACCCCTCCACTTT.

The chain has TRBV12-3 or TRBV12-4 and TRBJ1-2; D might be TRBD1 (5 bases). Trimming took 6 bases from V and 5 from J, leaving 13 bases between them. The CDR3 spans 13 residues. As DNA, the CDR3 is TGTGCCAGCAGGCCCGGGGGTATGTATGGCTACACCTTC. Translated: CASRPGGMYGYTF.

This clonotype was picked up one time. The chain has TRBV10-3 and TRBJ1-1; D gene uncertain. CDR1 is ENHRY and CDR2 is SYGVKD in the germline V gene. Trimming pared 5 bases from V and 1 base from J, leaving 11 bases between. The CDR3 loop spans 14 amino acids. The CDR3, as DNA: TGTGCCATCAGTCTCCATCGACAGAACACTGAAGCTTTCTTT. Translation: CAISLHRQNTEAFF.

The sample holds a few counts of this clonotype. The chain uses TRBV5-1 and TRBJ2-3; D remains ambiguous. CDR1 and CDR2 (germline): SGHRS, YFSETQ. The CDR3 totals 17 residues. With 2 bases removed from V and 1 base from J, the gap between germline ends came to 17 bases. DNA of the CDR3: TGCGCCAGCAGCTTAAGTAGTCTTCGGACCGGCACAGATACGCAGTATTTT. It codes for CASSLSSLRTGTDTQYF.

This clonotype was found a few times. The chain joins TRBV3-1 to TRBJ1-2; the D gene is possibly TRBD1 (6 bases). V dropped 0 bases and J dropped 6 bases, with 11 bases sitting between them. Looked up from germline, CDR1 is LGHDT and CDR2 is YNNKEL (reference sequence). There are 14 residues in the CDR3. CDR3: CASSQEGQFHGYTF. The CDR3 DNA reads as TGTGCCAGCAGCCAAGAAGGACAGTTCCATGGCTACACCTTC.